These 25 T cell receptor beta chains came from one sample sequenced in a study of blood T cell repertoires in COVID-19. Only in-frame clones appear in the TCRdb table, and some are missing; sequencing was by immunoSEQ multiplex PCR. The sample records under 250,000 clones, about 87% being singletons. The sample taken for sequencing was PBMCs or T cells enriched from blood (not recorded which). The receptors come from a woman aged 25 to 39 with acute COVID-19.

The chain links TRBV4-3 to TRBJ2-7; 7 bases are a match to TRBD1. The CDR3 consists of 16 residues. The V gene end was trimmed by 4 bases and the J gene end by 7 bases; junction bases not matched to a gene: 16. Per the germline V gene, CDR1 is LGHNA and CDR2 is YSLEER. As DNA, the CDR3 is TGCGCCAGCAGCCGCGGACGGCAGGGCCCGACAGGGGAGCAGTACTTC. As protein: CASSRGRQGPTGEQYF.

This chain connects TRBV10-1 to TRBJ1-2; unclear D gene. V gave up 3 bases and J gave up 0 bases, with 2 bases separating them. This CDR3 has 12 amino acids. Per the germline V gene, CDR1 is WNHNN and CDR2 is SYGVQD (reference sequence). CDR3 coding DNA: TGCGCCAGCAGTGATACTAACTATGGCTACACCTTC. Its protein is CASSDTNYGYTF.

The J gene is TRBJ1-1, the V gene TRBV19; 8 bases align to TRBD1. The germline V gene encodes CDR1 LNHDA and CDR2 SQIVND (reference sequence). The V gene end was trimmed by 5 bases and the J gene end by 1 base; junction bases not matched to a gene: 9. The CDR3 runs to 16 residues. The chain's CDR3 is CASSPYTGTGNTEAFF. The DNA of the CDR3 is TGTGCCAGTAGTCCTTATACCGGGACAGGGAACACTGAAGCTTTCTTT.

The chain employs TRBV7-9 and TRBJ1-3; D uncertain. The germline CDR1 and CDR2 sequences are SEHNR and FQNEAQ (reference sequence). The CDR3 is made up of 15 amino acids. With 0 bases removed from V and 0 bases from J, the gap between germline ends came to 6 bases. The CDR3 coding sequence is TGTGCCAGCAGCTTAGCCGGGAGCTCTGGAAACACCATATATTTT. This sequence encodes CASSLAGSSGNTIYF.

The chain links TRBV19 to TRBJ1-5; TRBD1 matches 8 bases. With 5 bases clipped from V and 6 bases from J, the junction kept 12 bases outside the gene matches. CDR3 size: 16 residues. Germline-derived CDR1 and CDR2 are LNHDA and SQIVND (reference sequence). The CDR3 DNA reads as TGTGCCAGTAGTGGGGTAAGGACAGGGATTAGTCAGCCCCAGCATTTT. Translating gives CASSGVRTGISQPQHF.

This chain connects TRBV19 to TRBJ2-3, with D maybe TRBD2 (6 bases). From germline, CDR1 is LNHDA and CDR2 SQIVND (reference sequence). V gave up 10 bases and J gave up 2 bases, with 13 bases separating them. This CDR3 is 13 amino acids long. As DNA, the CDR3 is TGTGCCACGATAGCGGCCCTCACAGATACGCAGTATTTT. Amino acids: CATIAALTDTQYF.

J is TRBJ1-2 and V is TRBV19; 7 positions agree with TRBD1. CDR3 length: 15 amino acids. From germline, CDR1 is LNHDA and CDR2 SQIVND (reference sequence). V trimming: 1 base; J trimming: 3 bases; junction bases outside the gene matches: 5. Here the CDR3 reads CASSIGGGAYYGYTF. DNA for the CDR3: TGTGCCAGTAGTATAGGAGGGGGCGCCTACTATGGCTACACCTTC.

The chain combines TRBV7-9 with TRBJ1-3, with a tentative D call TRBD1 (6 bases). This CDR3 spans 14 amino acids. The germline V gene has CDR1 SEHNR and CDR2 FQNEAQ (reference sequence). V shed 3 bases and J shed 6 bases, with 12 bases lying between them. The CDR3: CASSFGRGQNTIYF. The CDR3 DNA sequence: TGTGCCAGCAGCTTTGGCAGGGGCCAAAACACCATATATTTT.

The rearrangement joins TRBV29-1 to TRBJ2-3, with 9 bases matching TRBD2. Germline CDR1 is SQVTM and CDR2 is ANQGSEA. CDR3 length: 13 amino acids. The CDR3 is CTGGRERGDTQYF. For the CDR3, the DNA is TGCACCGGCGGGAGGGAACGAGGGGATACGCAGTATTTT.

The chain recombines TRBV19 with TRBJ2-4, with D maybe TRBD1 (5 bases). The germline CDR1 and CDR2 sequences are LNHDA and SQIVND (reference sequence). The V gene lost 2 bases and the J gene lost 2 bases, with 16 bases spanning the gap. The CDR3 contains 17 residues. The CDR3 protein is CASSIMSDRDTKNIQYF. CDR3 bases: TGTGCCAGTAGTATAATGTCTGACAGAGATACCAAAAACATTCAGTACTTC.

The genes are TRBV2 and TRBJ1-4; 7 nucleotides match TRBD1. From germline, CDR1 is SNHLY and CDR2 FYNNEI. There are 14 residues in the CDR3. The V segment lost 6 bases and the J segment 7 bases; nucleotides outside the gene matches: 8. The CDR3 region is CASSTRGPAEKLFF. The CDR3 DNA reads as TGTGCCAGCAGCACTAGGGGGCCGGCTGAAAAACTGTTTTTT.

This clone was observed a few times. V and J are TRBV12-3 or TRBV12-4 and TRBJ1-6; D not certain. The CDR3 consists of 11 residues. Between the trimmed V and J ends, which lost 8 bases and 7 bases, there was a span of 6 bases. CDR3 coding DNA: TGTGCCAGCGGGCCCAATTCACCCCTCCACTTT. Translated: CASGPNSPLHF.

The rearrangement links TRBV6-1 to TRBJ1-1; D might be TRBD1 (6 bases). The CDR3 length is 16 residues. Germline loops: CDR1 MNHNS, CDR2 SASEGT. V was clipped by 1 base and J by 5 bases, with 17 bases between them. This CDR3 reads CASSEGAGVSGTEAFF. In DNA, the CDR3 is TGTGCCAGCAGTGAAGGGGCAGGGGTGAGTGGGACTGAAGCTTTCTTT.

The V call is TRBV4-1, the J call TRBJ2-3, with 8 bases matching TRBD2. The CDR3 has 14 amino acids. The V gene's germline CDR1 is MGHRA and CDR2 YSYEKL. The V segment lost 0 bases and the J segment 7 bases; nucleotides outside the gene matches: 3. The CDR3 DNA reads as TGCGCCAGCAGCCAAGATAGCGGGATAAATACGCAGTATTTT. Protein sequence: CASSQDSGINTQYF.

J is TRBJ2-5 and V is TRBV5-4, with D perhaps TRBD2 (5 bases). The CDR3 loop spans 15 amino acids. Trimming cost V 4 bases and J 4 bases, with 17 bases left between them. CDR1 is SGHNT, CDR2 YYREEE, per germline (reference sequence). DNA of the CDR3: TGTGCCAGCAGCCAAGAACTAGAGTCAGTAGAGACCCAGTACTTC. Protein: CASSQELESVETQYF.

The chain joins TRBV9 to TRBJ1-5; weak D call: TRBD1 (5 bases). Germline CDR1 is SGDLS and CDR2 is YYNGEE. V was cut by 0 bases and J by 2 bases, with 6 bases left in between. The CDR3 length is 14 residues. This CDR3 reads CASSVGGGNQPQHF. CDR3 nucleotide sequence: TGTGCCAGCAGCGTAGGGGGGGGCAATCAGCCCCAGCATTTT.

The chain uses TRBV2 and TRBJ1-6, with D maybe TRBD1 (6 bases). Germline loops: CDR1 SNHLY, CDR2 FYNNEI. The V end lost 2 bases, the J end lost 3 bases, and 17 bases lay between the germline ends. The CDR3 totals 18 residues. The CDR3 DNA follows: TGTGCCAGCAGTGAATTACTGGACAGCTCTTTCTATAATTCACCCCTCCACTTT. Encoded protein: CASSELLDSSFYNSPLHF.

This clone was seen only a few times. The gene calls are TRBV27 and TRBJ2-7, with 7 bases that match TRBD1. With V trimmed by 0 bases and J by 3 bases, 8 bases remained unmatched. The V gene's germline CDR1 is MNHEY and CDR2 SMNVEV (reference sequence). This CDR3 region has 16 residues. CDR3 loop: CASSLSPGQSRYEQYF. The CDR3 nucleotides are TGTGCCAGCAGTTTATCACCGGGACAGTCTCGCTACGAGCAGTACTTC.

V is TRBV5-5 and J is TRBJ1-2; D is unclear. The CDR3 consists of 16 residues. The V gene's germline CDR1 is SGHKS and CDR2 YYEKEE (reference sequence). Deletions cut 0 bases from V and 6 bases from J, with 18 bases between. The CDR3 reads CASSLADGPGEDGYTF. CDR3 coding DNA: TGTGCCAGCAGCTTGGCAGATGGTCCGGGAGAGGATGGCTACACCTTC.

The V call is TRBV5-6, the J call TRBJ1-4, with D perhaps matching TRBD1 (5 bases). The germline CDR1 and CDR2 sequences are SGHDT and YYEEEE. V lost 0 bases to trimming and J lost 8 bases, with 14 bases between them. The CDR3 runs 15 residues. The DNA for the CDR3 is TGTGCCAGCAGCTTGGGAGTCGCCAGGGCAGAAAAACTGTTTTTT. Translated, it gives CASSLGVARAEKLFF.

This clone showed up just once. This chain connects TRBV7-8 to TRBJ2-4, with a weak D call TRBD2 (6 bases). Germline CDR1 and CDR2: SGHVS and FQNEAQ. Trimming left V 5 bases short and J 10 bases short, with 12 bases between. The CDR3 consists of 12 residues. Here the CDR3 reads CASSADREIQYF. The CDR3 region has the DNA TGTGCCAGCAGCGCAGACCGGGAGATTCAGTACTTC. Using reference TRBV7-8 and TRBJ2-4 for the parts outside the CDR3, the full variable domain is GAGVSQSPRYKVAKRGQDVALRCDPISGHVSLFWYQQALGQGPEFLTYFQNEAQLDKSGLPSDRFFAERPEGSVSTLKIQRTQQEDSAVYLCASSADREIQYFGAGTRLSVL.

The J gene is TRBJ1-6, the V gene TRBV11-2; 10 nucleotides align to TRBD1. This CDR3 spans 17 amino acids. Losses at the gene ends were 3 bases for V and 2 bases for J; bases not matched to a gene: 4. Germline V lookup: CDR1 SGHAT, CDR2 FQNNGV. The CDR3 region has the DNA TGTGCCAGCAGCTTGGGGACAGGGGACCCCTATAATTCACCCCTCCACTTT. It is translated as CASSLGTGDPYNSPLHF.

This chain connects TRBV27 to TRBJ1-2; perhaps TRBD1 as D (6 bases). Germline assignment: CDR1 MNHEY and CDR2 SMNVEV (reference sequence). The CDR3 extends over 15 amino acids. Trimming left V 5 bases short and J 3 bases short, with 16 bases between. The CDR3: CASSAQGNRHYGYTF. For the CDR3, the DNA is TGTGCCAGCAGTGCTCAGGGGAACCGACACTATGGCTACACCTTC.

V usage is TRBV20-1 and J usage is TRBJ2-1, with D tentatively TRBD2 (7 bases). Per germline, CDR1 DFQATT and CDR2 SNEGSKA (reference sequence). The CDR3 is 11 amino acids. Trimming stripped 2 bases from V and 9 bases from J, with 8 bases between. The CDR3 loop reads CSARRGAEQFF. DNA of the CDR3: TGCAGTGCTAGACGGGGGGCTGAGCAGTTCTTC.

CDR3 in amino acids: CASSLVRGGLRTQYF. DNA for the CDR3: TGTGCCAGCAGCTTAGTGCGGGGGGGGCTGCGTACGCAGTATTTT. The chain joins TRBV11-2 to TRBJ2-3; 9 nucleotides align to TRBD2. This CDR3 is built from 15 residues. V lost 1 base, J lost 8 bases, and 7 bases stayed unmatched. CDR1 SGHAT and CDR2 FQNNGV come from the germline V gene.